This T cell receptor (beta chain) appears in the sequencing data of a study of T cell clones after liver transplantation. Germline V gene lookup returns CDR1 GTSNPN and CDR2 SVGIG (reference sequence). Trimming took 0 bases from V and 1 from J, leaving 15 bases between them. This CDR3 comprises 16 residues. The repertoire was sequenced with immunoSEQ multiplex PCR; TCRdb's copy has only in-frame clones and lacks some. This repertoire shows approximately 51,000 clones, over 65% found once; its top ten account for around 9.5%. This sequence was found in a human patient who received a liver transplant. The graft donor may have contributed some T cells. This specimen consisted of CD4+ T cells from blood, obtained roughly 55 months after liver transplant. The V and J genes are TRBV30 and TRBJ1-1, with D possibly being TRBD1 (5 bases). DNA for the CDR3: TGTGCCTGGAGTGTACGGGGTAGGGGATGGAACACTGAAGCTTTCTTT. This codes for CAWSVRGRGWNTEAFF. The complete variable domain, with remaining parts taken from reference TRBV30 and TRBJ1-1, reads SQTIHQWPATLVQPVGSPLSLECTVEGTSNPNLYWYRQAAGRGLQLLFYSVGIGQISSEVPQNLSASRPQDRQFILSSKKLLLSDSGFYLCAWSVRGRGWNTEAFFGQGTRLTVV.